This T cell receptor beta chain comes out of a study of blood T cells in healthy people across ages. Study results and limitations: It was found that TCR beta diversity correlated strongly with the percentage of naive T cells.

The second PCR ran about 6 to 11 cycles with a sample-barcoded 5' primer and J-beta primers. The template-switch adaptor was a 5' adaptor with 12 random nucleotides. It tagged each cDNA molecule. TCRdb fed the 5' RACE reads into MiXCR, producing one record per CDR3 protein. Among some 1 million distinct CDR3 sequences listed, around 45% were seen once. The J segment lost 6 bases and the V segment lost 7 bases, leaving 13 bases of the junction unmatched. The CDR3 covers 15 residues. This clonotype was seen only a few times. Its target is unknown. Sequencing used blood. The clonotype originates from a woman aged 55-69 years in good health. The V gene is TRBV12-3 or TRBV12-4, the J gene TRBJ1-2, with 8 bases lining up with TRBD1. CDR3 sequence: CASNLGGRGQDGYTF. CDR3 nucleotides: TGTGCCAGCAACTTAGGGGGCAGGGGGCAGGATGGCTACACCTTC.